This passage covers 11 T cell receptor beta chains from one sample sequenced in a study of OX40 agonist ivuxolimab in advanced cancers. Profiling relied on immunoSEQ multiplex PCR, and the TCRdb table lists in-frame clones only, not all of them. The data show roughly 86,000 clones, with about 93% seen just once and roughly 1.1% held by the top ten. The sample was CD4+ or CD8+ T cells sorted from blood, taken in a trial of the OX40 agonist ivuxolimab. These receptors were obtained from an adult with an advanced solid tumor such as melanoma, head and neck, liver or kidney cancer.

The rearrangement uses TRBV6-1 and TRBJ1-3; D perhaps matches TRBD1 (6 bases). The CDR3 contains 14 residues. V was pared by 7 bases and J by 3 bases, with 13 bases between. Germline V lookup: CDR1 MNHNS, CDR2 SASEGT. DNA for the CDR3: TGTGCCAGCATCGGGGGGCTAAATGGAAACACCATATATTTT. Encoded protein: CASIGGLNGNTIYF.

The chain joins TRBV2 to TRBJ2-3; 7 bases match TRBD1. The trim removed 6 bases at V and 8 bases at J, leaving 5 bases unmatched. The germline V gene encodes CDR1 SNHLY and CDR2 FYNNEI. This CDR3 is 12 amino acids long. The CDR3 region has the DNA TGTGCCAGCAGGCGACAGGGCCGTACGCAGTATTTT. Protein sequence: CASRRQGRTQYF.

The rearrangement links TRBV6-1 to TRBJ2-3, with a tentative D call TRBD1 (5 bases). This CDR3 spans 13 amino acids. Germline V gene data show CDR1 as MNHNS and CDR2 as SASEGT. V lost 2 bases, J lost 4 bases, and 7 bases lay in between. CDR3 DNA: TGTGCCAGCAGTGAACAGGGTTCAGATACGCAGTATTTT. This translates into CASSEQGSDTQYF.

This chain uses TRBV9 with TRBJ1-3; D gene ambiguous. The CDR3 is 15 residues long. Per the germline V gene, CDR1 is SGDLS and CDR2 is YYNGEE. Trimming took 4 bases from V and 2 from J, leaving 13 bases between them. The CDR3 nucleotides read TGTGCCAGCAGCCCCCAGGTTCTCGCTGGAAACACCATATATTTT. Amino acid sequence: CASSPQVLAGNTIYF. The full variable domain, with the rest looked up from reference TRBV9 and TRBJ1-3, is DSGVTQTPKHLITATGQRVTLRCSPRSGDLSVYWYQQSLDQGLQFLIQYYNGEERAKGNILERFSAQQFPDLHSELNLSSLELGDSALYFCASSPQVLAGNTIYFGEGSWLTVV.

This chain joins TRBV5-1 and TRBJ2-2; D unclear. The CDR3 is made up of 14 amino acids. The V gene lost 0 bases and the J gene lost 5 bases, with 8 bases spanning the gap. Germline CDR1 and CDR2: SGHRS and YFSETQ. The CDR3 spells CASSLARKTGELFF. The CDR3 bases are TGCGCCAGCAGCTTGGCACGCAAAACCGGGGAGCTGTTTTTT.

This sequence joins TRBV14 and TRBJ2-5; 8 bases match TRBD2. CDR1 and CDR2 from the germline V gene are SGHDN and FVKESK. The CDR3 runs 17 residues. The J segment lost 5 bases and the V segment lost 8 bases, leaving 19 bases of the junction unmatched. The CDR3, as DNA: TGTGCCAGCGATTCGTCAGGAGGCGGGAGGCTAGGGGAGACCCAGTACTTC. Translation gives CASDSSGGGRLGETQYF.

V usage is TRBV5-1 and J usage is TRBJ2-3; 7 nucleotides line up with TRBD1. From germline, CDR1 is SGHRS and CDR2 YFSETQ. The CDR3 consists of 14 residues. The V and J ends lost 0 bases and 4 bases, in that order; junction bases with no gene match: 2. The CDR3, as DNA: TGCGCCAGCAGCTTGGGTACAGGGGCAGATACGCAGTATTTT. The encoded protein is CASSLGTGADTQYF. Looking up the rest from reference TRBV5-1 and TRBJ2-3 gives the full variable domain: KAGVTQTPRYLIKTRGQQVTLSCSPISGHRSVSWYQQTPGQGLQFLFEYFSETQRNKGNFPGRFSGRQFSNSRSEMNVSTLELGDSALYLCASSLGTGADTQYFGPGTRLTVL.

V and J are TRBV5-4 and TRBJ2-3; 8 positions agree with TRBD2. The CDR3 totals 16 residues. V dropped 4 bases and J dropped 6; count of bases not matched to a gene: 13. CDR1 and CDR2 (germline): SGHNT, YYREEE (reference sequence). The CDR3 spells CASSQLTASGFDTQYF. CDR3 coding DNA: TGTGCCAGCAGCCAATTAACCGCTAGCGGGTTCGATACGCAGTATTTT.

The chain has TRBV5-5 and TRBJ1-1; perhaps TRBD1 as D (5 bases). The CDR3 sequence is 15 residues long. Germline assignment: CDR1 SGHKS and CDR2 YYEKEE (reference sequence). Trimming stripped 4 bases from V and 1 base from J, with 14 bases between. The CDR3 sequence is CASSPLGQGNTEAFF. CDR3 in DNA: TGTGCCAGCAGCCCATTGGGTCAGGGGAACACTGAAGCTTTCTTT.

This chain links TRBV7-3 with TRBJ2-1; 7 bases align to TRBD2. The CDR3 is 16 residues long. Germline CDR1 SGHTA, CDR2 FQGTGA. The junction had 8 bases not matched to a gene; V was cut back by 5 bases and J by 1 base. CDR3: CASSLRPGGSYNEQFF. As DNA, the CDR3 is TGTGCCAGCAGCCTACGGCCGGGGGGATCCTACAATGAGCAGTTCTTC.

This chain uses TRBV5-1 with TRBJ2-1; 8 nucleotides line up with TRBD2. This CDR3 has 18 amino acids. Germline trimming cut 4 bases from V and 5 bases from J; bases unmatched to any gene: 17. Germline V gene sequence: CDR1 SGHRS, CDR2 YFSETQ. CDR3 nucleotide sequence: TGCGCCAGCAGCCCCCTCGTGATAGCGGGGTGGGGGAACAATGAGCAGTTCTTC. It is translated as CASSPLVIAGWGNNEQFF.